The 6 T cell receptor beta chains below all came from one sample that was sequenced in a study of blood T cell repertoires in COVID-19. TCRdb keeps only in-frame clones here, not all; method: immunoSEQ multiplex PCR. The profile shows 350,000 or so clones, around 87% of them singletons. Sequencing input: peripheral blood. All receptors derive from a man younger than 30 with active or convalescent COVID-19.

V usage is TRBV5-1 and J usage is TRBJ2-7; D is ambiguous. The CDR3 loop spans 14 amino acids. CDR1 is SGHRS and CDR2 is YFSETQ in the germline V gene. The V gene lost 2 bases and the J gene lost 2 bases, with 11 bases spanning the gap. CDR3 nucleotide sequence: TGCGCCAGCAGCTTTCAGACTGAGACCTACGAGCAGTACTTC. Translation: CASSFQTETYEQYF.

This chain uses TRBV11-2 with TRBJ2-7, with D possibly being TRBD1 (6 bases). Germline lookup yields CDR1 SGHAT and CDR2 FQNNGV. This CDR3 has 13 amino acids. V lost 5 bases and J lost 2, with 10 bases in between. CDR3 in DNA: TGTGCCAGCAGCATAGGACAGCCCTACGAGCAGTACTTC. Its protein product is CASSIGQPYEQYF.

V and J are TRBV15 and TRBJ1-4; D gene ambiguous. The CDR3 has 14 amino acids. Germline-derived CDR1 and CDR2 are LNHNV and YYDKDF (reference sequence). V was shortened by 8 bases and J by 8 bases, with 18 bases between the two germline ends. The CDR3 here is CATANHGFGEKLFF. The CDR3 nucleotides are TGTGCCACCGCTAACCACGGGTTCGGGGAAAAACTGTTTTTT.

This rearrangement joins TRBV7-9 to TRBJ1-2; no clear D gene. CDR1 and CDR2 from the germline V gene are SEHNR and FQNEAQ (reference sequence). The CDR3 loop spans 14 amino acids. Trimming cost V 5 bases and J 5 bases, with 15 bases left between them. The CDR3 nucleotides read TGTGCCAGCAGCGCCCTGGCTACAGCTTATGGCTACACCTTC. Translating gives CASSALATAYGYTF.

The V and J genes are TRBV11-1 and TRBJ2-7; no reliable D call. CDR1 is SGHAT, CDR2 FQDESV, per germline (reference sequence). V was shortened by 5 bases and J by 6 bases, with 17 bases between the two germline ends. There are 14 residues in the CDR3. In DNA, the CDR3 is TGTGCCAGCAGCCCACCCTGGCATGGCGGCGAGCAGTACTTC. It encodes CASSPPWHGGEQYF. Complete variable domain (other parts from reference TRBV11-1 and TRBJ2-7): EAEVAQSPRYKITEKSQAVAFWCDPISGHATLYWYRQILGQGPELLVQFQDESVVDDSQLPKDRFSAERLKGVDSTLKIQPAELGDSAMYLCASSPPWHGGEQYFGPGTRLTVT.

This clone has only one observation. The chain joins TRBV19 to TRBJ1-5; D not resolved. V lost 7 bases, J lost 1 base, and 14 bases lay in between. In germline, CDR1 is LNHDA, CDR2 SQIVND (reference sequence). The CDR3 length is 15 residues. The CDR3 reads CASMLYSRSNQPQHF. CDR3 in DNA: TGTGCCAGTATGTTATACTCCAGGAGCAATCAGCCCCAGCATTTT.